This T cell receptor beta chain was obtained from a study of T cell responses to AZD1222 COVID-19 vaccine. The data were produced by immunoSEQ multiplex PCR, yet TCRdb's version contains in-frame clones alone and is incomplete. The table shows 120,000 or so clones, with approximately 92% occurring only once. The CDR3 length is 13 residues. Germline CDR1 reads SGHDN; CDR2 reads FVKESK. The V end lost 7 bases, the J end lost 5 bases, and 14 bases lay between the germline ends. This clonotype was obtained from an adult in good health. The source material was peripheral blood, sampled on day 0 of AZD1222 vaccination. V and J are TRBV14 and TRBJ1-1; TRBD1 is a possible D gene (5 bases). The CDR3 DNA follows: TGTGCCAGCACCGGGGACGGAAGAACTGAAGCTTTCTTT. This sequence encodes CASTGDGRTEAFF. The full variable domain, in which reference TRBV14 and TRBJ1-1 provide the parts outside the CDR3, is EAGVTQFPSHSVIEKGQTVTLRCDPISGHDNLYWYRRVMGKEIKFLLHFVKESKQDESGMPNNRFLAERTGGTYSTLKVQPAELEDSGVYFCASTGDGRTEAFFGQGTRLTVV.